These 2 T cell receptor beta chains share one sample of origin, sequenced in a study of cytomegalovirus exposure and HLA in healthy donors (dated by TCRdb to the late 2010s). Libraries came from the immunoSEQ multiplex PCR assay. For the multiplex PCR, a mixture combining 60 forward primers for TCR Vbeta segments and 13 reverse primers for TCR Jbeta segments was used. What TCRdb holds here is the immuneACCESS table cut down to in-frame rearrangements. Part of the clones is not present; checked against another copy, under half of the missing clones reflect an unresolved V gene, and the others are unexplained. The sample table lists about 100,000 clones, around three quarters of them with a count of one. The leading ten clones occupy 5% to 6% of the sample. The sequencing sample was made of PBMCs. These receptors came from a woman in her late teens or twenties in good health and CMV-seropositive.

The chain couples TRBV6-4 to TRBJ2-7, with D possibly being TRBD2 (7 bases). Germline V gives CDR1 MRHNA, CDR2 SNTAGT. This CDR3 contains 16 residues. Trimming shortened V by 3 bases and J by 0 bases, and 15 bases separated the two germline ends. Here the CDR3 reads CASSEEGGASSYEQYF. The CDR3 DNA follows: TGTGCCAGCAGTGAAGAGGGGGGGGCGAGCTCCTACGAGCAGTACTTC.

This clone was seen a handful of times. This sequence joins TRBV6-1 and TRBJ1-2; D is ambiguous. This CDR3 has 12 residues. The V gene's germline CDR1 is MNHNS and CDR2 SASEGT. Trimming took 4 bases from V and 5 from J, leaving 8 bases between them. The CDR3 DNA is TGTGCCAGCAGTGTGGGAGATTATGGCTACACCTTC. Its protein product is CASSVGDYGYTF.